Shown below are 19 T cell receptor beta chains from a single sample sequenced in a study of T cell repertoires in cytomegalovirus infection. Which antigens these TCRs recognize remains unknown. TCRdb reprocessed the reads via MiXCR and lists one record per CDR3 protein. The sample consists of some 320,000 distinct CDR3 sequences, around 29% of them appearing once. Specimen: cultured PBMCs, collected from culture after CMV antigen stimulation. The receptor source for this set is a human donor in good health (CMV status not recorded). Some clones in this sample may be carry-over from other donors' samples.

This sequence joins TRBV19 and TRBJ2-1; perhaps D is TRBD1 or TRBD2 (7 bases each). The CDR3 has 16 amino acids. Germline loops: CDR1 LNHDA, CDR2 SQIVND (reference sequence). The V end was cut by 7 bases, the J end by 7 bases, with 23 bases between. CDR3 DNA sequence: TGTGCCAGTACCCCACACGGAAGGGGGCGGGGGAATGAGCAGTTCTTC. It translates to CASTPHGRGRGNEQFF. The whole variable domain, filled in from reference TRBV19 and TRBJ2-1, reads DGGITQSPKYLFRKEGQNVTLSCEQNLNHDAMYWYRQDPGQGLRLIYYSQIVNDFQKGDIAEGYSVSREKKESFPLTVTSAQKNPTAFYLCASTPHGRGRGNEQFFGPGTRLTVL.

This clonotype was seen a few times. The chain couples TRBV19 to TRBJ2-5; 12 bases fit TRBD2. V gave up 1 base and J gave up 2 bases; unmatched junction bases: 2. The CDR3 length is 16 residues. Germline CDR1 and CDR2: LNHDA and SQIVND (reference sequence). Here the CDR3 reads CASSIALAGGQETQYF. CDR3 DNA: TGTGCCAGTAGTATAGCACTAGCGGGGGGACAAGAGACCCAGTACTTC. The entire variable domain, with the rest obtained from reference TRBV19 and TRBJ2-5, is as follows: DGGITQSPKYLFRKEGQNVTLSCEQNLNHDAMYWYRQDPGQGLRLIYYSQIVNDFQKGDIAEGYSVSREKKESFPLTVTSAQKNPTAFYLCASSIALAGGQETQYFGPGTRLLVL.

This clonotype has just a few counts. V and J are TRBV7-2 and TRBJ1-1; no reliable D call. Trimming took 2 bases from V and 8 from J, leaving 9 bases between them. Germline CDR1 and CDR2: SGHTA and FQGNSA. The CDR3 covers 12 residues. CDR3 nucleotides: TGTGCCAGCAGCTTATACGACGGAGAAGCTTTCTTT. Translation: CASSLYDGEAFF.

In its sample, this clonotype was seen a few times. The chain couples TRBV7-2 to TRBJ2-5; D is unclear. Germline V gene sequence: CDR1 SGHTA, CDR2 FQGNSA. The V end was cut by 2 bases, the J end by 5 bases, with 15 bases between. The CDR3 length is 15 residues. The CDR3 protein is CASSLTTAGWETQYF. The CDR3 nucleotides read TGTGCCAGCAGCTTAACCACGGCAGGTTGGGAGACCCAGTACTTC.

This chain joins TRBV6-2 or TRBV6-3 and TRBJ1-2; maybe TRBD1 (6 bases). CDR1 is MNHEY, CDR2 SVGEGT, per germline. Between the trimmed V and J ends, which lost 4 bases and 4 bases, there was a span of 13 bases. The CDR3 has 14 amino acids. This CDR3 is CASSSIDRFYGYTF. Written as DNA, the CDR3 is TGTGCCAGCAGTTCAATTGACAGGTTCTATGGCTACACCTTC.

The CDR3 DNA follows: TGTGCCAGCAGTGCTCAGGGCCTTGATAATTCACCCCTCCACTTT. It yields the protein CASSAQGLDNSPLHF. This chain links TRBV2 with TRBJ1-6, with a tentative D call TRBD1 (5 bases). Trimming took 4 bases from V and 5 from J, leaving 12 bases between them. The CDR3 length is 15 residues. In germline, CDR1 is SNHLY, CDR2 FYNNEI.

The chain carries TRBV19 and TRBJ2-3; unclear D gene. There are 17 residues in the CDR3. V dropped 3 bases and J dropped 6 bases, with 22 bases sitting between them. Germline values: CDR1 LNHDA, CDR2 SQIVND (reference sequence). This chain's CDR3 is CASSIPLGPKRSDTQYF. The CDR3 DNA reads TGTGCCAGTAGTATCCCCCTAGGGCCTAAACGCAGCGATACGCAGTATTTT.

The V and J genes are TRBV6-2 or TRBV6-3 and TRBJ1-5; 8 positions agree with TRBD1. The CDR3 is 14 amino acids. Germline V CDR1 and CDR2: MNHEY, SVGEGT. The V segment lost 2 bases and the J segment 6 bases; nucleotides outside the gene matches: 3. The CDR3 sequence: CASSYRDRRQPQHF. Here the CDR3 DNA reads TGTGCCAGCAGTTACCGGGACAGGCGTCAGCCCCAGCATTTT.

The chain carries TRBV7-3 and TRBJ2-3, with 12 bases identical to TRBD2. The junction had 11 bases not matched to a gene; V was cut back by 5 bases and J by 5 bases. Germline V gives CDR1 SGHTA, CDR2 FQGTGA. The CDR3 contains 17 residues. CDR3 DNA sequence: TGTGCCAGCAGCCCCACCCGGACTAGCGGGGTGGGAGATACGCAGTATTTT. It yields the protein CASSPTRTSGVGDTQYF.

The chain combines TRBV7-8 with TRBJ1-2, with D unclear. CDR3 size: 14 residues. Germline loops: CDR1 SGHVS, CDR2 FQNEAQ. The V and J ends lost 0 bases and 2 bases respectively, with 7 bases between them. The CDR3 protein is CASSLAYSNYGYTF. The CDR3 nucleotides read TGTGCCAGCAGCTTAGCATACAGCAACTATGGCTACACCTTC.

This clonotype was seen more than once but under ten times. V usage is TRBV6-1 and J usage is TRBJ1-4, with a weak D call TRBD1 (6 bases). V lost 0 bases and J 8 bases, leaving 16 bases between the germline ends. The CDR3 consists of 16 residues. Per germline, CDR1 MNHNS and CDR2 SASEGT. The CDR3: CASSEAPGGAGEKLFF. Written as DNA, the CDR3 is TGTGCCAGCAGTGAAGCCCCGGGGGGCGCGGGGGAAAAACTGTTTTTT.

The chain employs TRBV19 and TRBJ2-7, with TRBD1 matching 8 bases. There are 15 residues in the CDR3. Trimming removed 5 bases from V and 0 bases from J; junction bases left unmatched: 6. CDR1 is LNHDA, CDR2 SQIVND, per germline (reference sequence). In nucleotides, the CDR3 is TGTGCCAGTAGTTCGGTCGGACAGGGCTCCTACGAGCAGTACTTC. Translating it yields CASSSVGQGSYEQYF. Together with reference TRBV19 and TRBJ2-7, the CDR3 gives the full variable domain: DGGITQSPKYLFRKEGQNVTLSCEQNLNHDAMYWYRQDPGQGLRLIYYSQIVNDFQKGDIAEGYSVSREKKESFPLTVTSAQKNPTAFYLCASSSVGQGSYEQYFGPGTRLTVT.

This chain uses TRBV20-1 with TRBJ2-7; 11 bases are a match to TRBD2. The germline V gene encodes CDR1 DFQATT and CDR2 SNEGSKA (reference sequence). V was clipped by 0 bases and J by 4 bases; unmatched bases: 5. The CDR3 covers 15 residues. The CDR3 sequence: CSARDLAGGKYEQYF. Here the CDR3 DNA reads TGCAGTGCTAGAGACCTAGCGGGAGGAAAATACGAGCAGTACTTC.

The chain links TRBV20-1 to TRBJ2-7; D call uncertain. Trimming shortened V by 1 base and J by 2 bases, and 12 bases separated the two germline ends. The CDR3 has 14 residues. From germline, CDR1 is DFQATT and CDR2 SNEGSKA (reference sequence). The DNA of the CDR3 is TGCAGTGCTAGAGCGCCCGGACGGGCCTACGAGCAGTACTTC. Translating it yields CSARAPGRAYEQYF.

This chain joins TRBV7-2 and TRBJ1-1; D is ambiguous. The CDR3 contains 14 residues. Trimming removed 6 bases from V and 0 bases from J, with 11 bases in between. CDR1 and CDR2 from the germline V gene are SGHTA and FQGNSA. The DNA for the CDR3 is TGTGCCAGCAGAAAAGGACGGATGAACACTGAAGCTTTCTTT. The encoded protein is CASRKGRMNTEAFF.

This clonotype was observed a few times. The V and J genes are TRBV12-3 or TRBV12-4 and TRBJ2-2, with a weak D call TRBD2 (6 bases). V gave up 3 bases and J gave up 7 bases, with 33 bases separating them. The CDR3 length is 21 residues. CDR3 protein: CASSFRGVTSTSHKYGGELFF. In DNA form, the CDR3 reads TGTGCCAGCAGTTTCCGGGGTGTCACGTCCACTAGCCACAAGTACGGCGGGGAGCTGTTTTTT.

This clonotype was seen at least ten times. The rearrangement joins TRBV19 to TRBJ1-2; possibly TRBD1 for D (6 bases). CDR1 is LNHDA and CDR2 is SQIVND in the germline V gene (reference sequence). This CDR3 is built from 14 residues. V lost 10 bases to trimming and J lost 5 bases, with 20 bases between them. The CDR3 loop is CATATSTGSYGYTF. CDR3 DNA: TGTGCCACTGCGACTTCGACAGGATCTTATGGCTACACCTTC.

This chain joins TRBV7-8 and TRBJ1-4; D is undetermined. CDR1 is SGHVS and CDR2 is FQNEAQ in the germline V gene. The CDR3 is 16 amino acids. V lost 5 bases and J 0 bases, leaving 13 bases between the germline ends. CDR3 nucleotide sequence: TGTGCCAGCAGCCGTGGGAGAGGAGCAACTAATGAAAAACTGTTTTTT. It codes for CASSRGRGATNEKLFF.

The rearrangement joins TRBV6-2 or TRBV6-3 to TRBJ2-1, with D tentatively TRBD2 (5 bases). Trimming left V 6 bases short and J 8 bases short, with 17 bases between. The germline V gene encodes CDR1 MNHEY and CDR2 SVGEGT. This CDR3 contains 14 residues. CDR3 in DNA: TGTGCCAGCAGCTGGAGGAGACCTGTCGATGAGCAGTTCTTC. The encoded protein is CASSWRRPVDEQFF.